This T cell receptor (beta chain) was captured by sequencing in a study of T cells in Graves' hyperthyroidism and ophthalmopathy. Overall study findings and caveats: The majority of expanded thyroid clonotypes above 0.001 also appeared in blood. Model output signaled ophthalmopathy a median roughly 6.1 months ahead of onset.

This clonotype showed up just once. What it recognizes is unknown. CDR1 and CDR2 from the germline V gene are DFQATT and SNEGSKA (reference sequence). CDR3 length: 12 amino acids. The V and J ends lost 0 bases and 3 bases respectively, with 5 bases between them. Regions amplified from RNA transcripts were the TCR beta CDR3 regions. Primed by the HTBI set, a first-round RT-PCR was run on the TCR CDR3. TCRdb re-derived calls from the multiplex PCR reads in MiXCR, one entry per CDR3 protein. The data show about 180,000 distinct CDR3 sequences, about 15% seen once. The chain combines TRBV20-1 with TRBJ1-2; no firm D call. The clonotype originates from a woman aged 45-65 years with Graves' hyperthyroidism. Material for sequencing was blood. This CDR3 is CSAREDDYGYTF. The DNA for the CDR3 is TGCAGTGCTAGAGAGGACGACTATGGCTACACCTTC.